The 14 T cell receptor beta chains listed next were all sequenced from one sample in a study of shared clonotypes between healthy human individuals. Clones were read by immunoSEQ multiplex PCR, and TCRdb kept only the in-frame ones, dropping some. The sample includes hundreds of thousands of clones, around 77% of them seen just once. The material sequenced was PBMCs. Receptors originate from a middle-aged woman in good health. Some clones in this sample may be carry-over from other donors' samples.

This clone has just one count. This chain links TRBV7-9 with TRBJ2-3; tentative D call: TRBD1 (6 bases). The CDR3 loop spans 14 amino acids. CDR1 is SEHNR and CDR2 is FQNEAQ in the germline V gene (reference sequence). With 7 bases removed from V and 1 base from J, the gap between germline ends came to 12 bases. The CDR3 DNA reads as TGTGCCAGCATCCAGACAGGAGGCACAGATACGCAGTATTTT. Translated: CASIQTGGTDTQYF. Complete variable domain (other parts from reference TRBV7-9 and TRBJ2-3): DTGVSQNPRHKITKRGQNVTFRCDPISEHNRLYWYRQTLGQGPEFLTYFQNEAQLEKSRLLSDRFSAERPKGSFSTLEIQRTEQGDSAMYLCASIQTGGTDTQYFGPGTRLTVL.

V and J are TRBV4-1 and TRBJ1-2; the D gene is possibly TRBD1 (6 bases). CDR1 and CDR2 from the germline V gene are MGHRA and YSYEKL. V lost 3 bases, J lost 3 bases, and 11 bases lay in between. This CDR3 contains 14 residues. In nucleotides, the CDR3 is TGCGCCAGCAGCCAGGGGCACAGGGACTATGGCTACACCTTC. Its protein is CASSQGHRDYGYTF.

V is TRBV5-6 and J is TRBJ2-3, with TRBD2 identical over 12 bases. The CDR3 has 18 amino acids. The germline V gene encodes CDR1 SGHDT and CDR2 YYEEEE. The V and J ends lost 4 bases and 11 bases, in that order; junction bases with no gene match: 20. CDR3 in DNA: TGTGCCAGCAGCCTCCGGACTAGCGGGAACCGCGGGCGTCAGGGGCAGTATTTT. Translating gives CASSLRTSGNRGRQGQYF.

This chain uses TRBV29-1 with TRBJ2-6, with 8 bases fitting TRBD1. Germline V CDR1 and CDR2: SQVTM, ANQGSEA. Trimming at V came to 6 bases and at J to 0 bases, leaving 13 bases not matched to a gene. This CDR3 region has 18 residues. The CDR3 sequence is CSVPTWTGTYSGANVLTF. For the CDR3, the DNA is TGCAGCGTACCCACCTGGACAGGGACTTACTCTGGGGCCAACGTCCTGACTTTC.

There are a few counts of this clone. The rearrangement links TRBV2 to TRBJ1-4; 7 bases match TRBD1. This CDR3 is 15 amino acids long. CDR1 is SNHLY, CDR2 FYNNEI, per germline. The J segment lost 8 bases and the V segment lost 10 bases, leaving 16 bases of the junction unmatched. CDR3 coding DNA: TGTGCCAACACCCGTACTCGACAGGGTGGGGAAAAACTGTTTTTT. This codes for CANTRTRQGGEKLFF. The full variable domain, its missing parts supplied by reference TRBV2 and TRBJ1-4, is EPEVTQTPSHQVTQMGQEVILRCVPISNHLYFYWYRQILGQKVEFLVSFYNNEISEKSEIFDDQFSVERPDGSNFTLKIRSTKLEDSAMYFCANTRTRQGGEKLFFGSGTQLSVL.

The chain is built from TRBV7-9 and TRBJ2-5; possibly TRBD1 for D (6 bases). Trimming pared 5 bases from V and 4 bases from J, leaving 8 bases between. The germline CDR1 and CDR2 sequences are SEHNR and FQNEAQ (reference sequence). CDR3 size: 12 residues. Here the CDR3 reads CASSPGVETQYF. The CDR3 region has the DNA TGTGCCAGCAGCCCAGGGGTAGAGACCCAGTACTTC.

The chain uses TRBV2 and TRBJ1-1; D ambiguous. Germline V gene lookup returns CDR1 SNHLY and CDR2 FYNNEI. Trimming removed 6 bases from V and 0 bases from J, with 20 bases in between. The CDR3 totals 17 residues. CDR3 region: CASSGIRSFLVNTEAFF. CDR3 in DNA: TGTGCCAGCAGCGGCATAAGGAGCTTTCTTGTGAACACTGAAGCTTTCTTT.

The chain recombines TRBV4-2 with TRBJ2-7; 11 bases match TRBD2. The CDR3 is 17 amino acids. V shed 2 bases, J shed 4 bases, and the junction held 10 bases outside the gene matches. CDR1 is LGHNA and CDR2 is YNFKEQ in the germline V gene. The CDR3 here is CASSQLELAGGPYEQYF. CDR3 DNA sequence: TGTGCCAGCAGCCAACTAGAGTTAGCGGGAGGGCCTTACGAGCAGTACTTC.

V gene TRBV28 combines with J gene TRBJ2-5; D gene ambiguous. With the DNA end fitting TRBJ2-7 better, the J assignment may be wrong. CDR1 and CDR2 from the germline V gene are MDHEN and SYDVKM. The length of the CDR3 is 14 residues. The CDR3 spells CASSLKWGSYEQYF. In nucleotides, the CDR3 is TGTGCCAGCAGTTTAAAGTGGGGCTCCTACGAGCAGTACTTC.

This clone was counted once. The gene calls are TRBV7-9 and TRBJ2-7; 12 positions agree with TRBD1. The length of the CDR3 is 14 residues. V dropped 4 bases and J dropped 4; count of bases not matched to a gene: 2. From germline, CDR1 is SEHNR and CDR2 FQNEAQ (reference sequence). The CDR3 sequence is CASSWDRGQYEQYF. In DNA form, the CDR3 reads TGTGCCAGCAGCTGGGACAGGGGGCAGTACGAGCAGTACTTC.

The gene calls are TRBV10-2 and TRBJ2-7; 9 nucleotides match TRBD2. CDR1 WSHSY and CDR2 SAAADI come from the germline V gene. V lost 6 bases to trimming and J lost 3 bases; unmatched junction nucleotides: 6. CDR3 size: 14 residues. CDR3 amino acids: CASSGAGGHYEQYF. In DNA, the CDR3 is TGCGCCAGCAGCGGAGCGGGAGGCCACTACGAGCAGTACTTC.

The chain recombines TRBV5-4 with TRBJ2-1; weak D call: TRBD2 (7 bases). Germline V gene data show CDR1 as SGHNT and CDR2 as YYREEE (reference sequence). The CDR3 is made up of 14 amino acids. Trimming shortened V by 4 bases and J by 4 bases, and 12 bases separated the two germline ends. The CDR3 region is CASSVRGAYNEQFF. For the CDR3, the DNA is TGTGCCAGCAGCGTCCGGGGGGCTTACAATGAGCAGTTCTTC.

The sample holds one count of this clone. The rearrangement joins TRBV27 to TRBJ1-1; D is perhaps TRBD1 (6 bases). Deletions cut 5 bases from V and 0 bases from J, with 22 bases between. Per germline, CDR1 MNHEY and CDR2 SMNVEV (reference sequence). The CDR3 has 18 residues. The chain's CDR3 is CASSPFSVTGPMNTEAFF. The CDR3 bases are TGTGCCAGCAGTCCCTTCTCCGTGACAGGACCCATGAACACTGAAGCTTTCTTT.

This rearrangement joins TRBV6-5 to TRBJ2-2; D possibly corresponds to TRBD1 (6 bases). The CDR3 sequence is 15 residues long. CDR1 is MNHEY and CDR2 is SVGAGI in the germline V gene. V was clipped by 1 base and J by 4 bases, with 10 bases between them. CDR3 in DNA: TGTGCCAGCAGTTACTGGGACACACGCACCGGGGAGCTGTTTTTT. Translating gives CASSYWDTRTGELFF.